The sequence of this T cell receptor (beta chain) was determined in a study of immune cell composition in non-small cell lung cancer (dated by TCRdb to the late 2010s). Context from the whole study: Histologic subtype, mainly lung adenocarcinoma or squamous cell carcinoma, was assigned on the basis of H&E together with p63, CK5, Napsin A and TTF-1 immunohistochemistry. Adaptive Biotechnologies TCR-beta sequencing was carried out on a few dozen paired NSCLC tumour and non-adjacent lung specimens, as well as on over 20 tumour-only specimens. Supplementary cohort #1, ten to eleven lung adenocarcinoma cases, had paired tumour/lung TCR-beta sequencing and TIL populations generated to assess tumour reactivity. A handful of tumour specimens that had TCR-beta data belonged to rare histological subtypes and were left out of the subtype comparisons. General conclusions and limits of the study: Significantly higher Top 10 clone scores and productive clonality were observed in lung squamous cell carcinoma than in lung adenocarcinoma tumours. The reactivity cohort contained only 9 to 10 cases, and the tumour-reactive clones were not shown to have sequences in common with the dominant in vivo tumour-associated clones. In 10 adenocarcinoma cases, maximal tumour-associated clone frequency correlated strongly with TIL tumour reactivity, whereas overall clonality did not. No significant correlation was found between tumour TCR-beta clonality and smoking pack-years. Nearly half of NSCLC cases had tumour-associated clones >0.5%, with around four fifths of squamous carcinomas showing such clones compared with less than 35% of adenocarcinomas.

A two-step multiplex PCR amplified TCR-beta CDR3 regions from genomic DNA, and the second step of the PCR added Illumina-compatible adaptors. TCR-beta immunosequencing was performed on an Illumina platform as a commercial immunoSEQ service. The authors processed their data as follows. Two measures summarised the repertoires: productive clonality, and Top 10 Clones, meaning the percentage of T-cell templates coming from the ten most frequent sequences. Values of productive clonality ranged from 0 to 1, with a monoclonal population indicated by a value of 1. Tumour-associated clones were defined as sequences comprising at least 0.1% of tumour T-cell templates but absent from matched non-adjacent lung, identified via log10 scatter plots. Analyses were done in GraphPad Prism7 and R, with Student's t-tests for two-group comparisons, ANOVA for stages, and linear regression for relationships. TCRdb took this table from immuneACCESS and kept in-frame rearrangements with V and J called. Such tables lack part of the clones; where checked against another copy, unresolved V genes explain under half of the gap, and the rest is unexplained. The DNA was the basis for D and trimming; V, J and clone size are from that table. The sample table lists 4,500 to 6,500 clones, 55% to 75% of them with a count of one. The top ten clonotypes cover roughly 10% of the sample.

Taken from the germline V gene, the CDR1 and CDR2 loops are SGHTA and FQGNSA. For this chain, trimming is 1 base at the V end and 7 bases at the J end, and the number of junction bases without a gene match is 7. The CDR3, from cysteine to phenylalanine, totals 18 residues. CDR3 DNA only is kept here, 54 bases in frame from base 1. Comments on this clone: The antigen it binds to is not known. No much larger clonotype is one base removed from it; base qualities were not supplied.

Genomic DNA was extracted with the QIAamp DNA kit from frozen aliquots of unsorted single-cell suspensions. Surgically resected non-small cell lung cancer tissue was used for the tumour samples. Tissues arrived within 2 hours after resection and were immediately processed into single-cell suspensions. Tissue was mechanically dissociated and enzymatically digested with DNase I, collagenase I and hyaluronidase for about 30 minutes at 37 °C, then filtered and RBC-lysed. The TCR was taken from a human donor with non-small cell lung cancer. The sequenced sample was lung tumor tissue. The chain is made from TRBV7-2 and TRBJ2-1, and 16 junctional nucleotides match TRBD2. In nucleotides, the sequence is TGTGCCAGCAGCTTAGGCGGGACTAGCGGGAGGGCCCTTAATGAGCAGTTCTTC. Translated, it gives CASSLGGTSGRALNEQFF.